These 15 T cell receptor beta chains were all obtained from the same sample, sequenced in a study of long-term antiretroviral therapy in people with HIV. Runs used v3.0 of the immunoSEQ assay and were done at survey level. Generated by immunoSEQ multiplex PCR, the TCRdb table keeps only in-frame clones and is missing some. Here the sample spans roughly 20,000 clones, 80% being singletons. This sample comprised unsorted PBMCs, obtained 0.2 years after starting antiretroviral therapy. Receptors originate from a woman between 40 and 55 years old with HIV.

The chain recombines TRBV11-3 with TRBJ2-7; either TRBD1 or TRBD2 may supply D (6 bases each). V lost 1 base to trimming and J lost 5 bases, with 27 bases between them. CDR3 size: 19 residues. The germline V gene encodes CDR1 SGHNT and CDR2 YENEEA. The CDR3 nucleotides are TGTGCCAGCAGCTTAGTAAGCGATAACCTCGACAGGAGGGCAAACGAGCAGTACTTC. Translating gives CASSLVSDNLDRRANEQYF. The whole variable domain, remainder taken from reference TRBV11-3 and TRBJ2-7, is EAGVVQSPRYKIIEKKQPVAFWCNPISGHNTLYWYLQNLGQGPELLIRYENEEAVDDSQLPKDRFSAERLKGVDSTLKIQPAELGDSAVYLCASSLVSDNLDRRANEQYFGPGTRLTVT.

The chain links TRBV9 to TRBJ2-2; D not resolved. The CDR3 is 14 amino acids. V dropped 3 bases and J dropped 6 bases, with 12 bases sitting between them. Germline V gene lookup returns CDR1 SGDLS and CDR2 YYNGEE. CDR3 in amino acids: CASSDPRAPGELFF. The CDR3 DNA reads as TGTGCCAGCAGCGATCCTCGGGCTCCCGGGGAGCTGTTTTTT.

The V gene is TRBV10-3, the J gene TRBJ2-5; D tentatively reads TRBD1 or TRBD2 (5 bases each). Germline CDR1 reads ENHRY; CDR2 reads SYGVKD. V gave up 7 bases and J gave up 5 bases, with 14 bases separating them. The CDR3 totals 13 residues. This CDR3 reads CAIKGTEDETQYF. CDR3 DNA sequence: TGTGCCATCAAAGGGACGGAGGACGAGACCCAGTACTTC.

The V call is TRBV2, the J call TRBJ1-1; 7 positions agree with TRBD1. Germline CDR1 is SNHLY and CDR2 is FYNNEI. J was trimmed by 5 bases and V by 6 bases; bases with no gene match: 12. This CDR3 is 15 amino acids long. CDR3 sequence reads: CASRQQDREGTEAFF. The CDR3 region has the DNA TGTGCCAGCAGACAACAAGACAGGGAGGGAACTGAAGCTTTCTTT.

This clone was counted a few times. This chain links TRBV4-3 with TRBJ1-6, with D perhaps TRBD1 (5 bases). V was shortened by 4 bases and J by 5 bases, with 18 bases between the two germline ends. This CDR3 has 17 amino acids. Germline CDR1 and CDR2: LGHNA and YSLEER. CDR3 residues: CASSPRLGLGDNSPLHF. The CDR3, as DNA: TGCGCCAGCAGCCCCCGTTTGGGTTTAGGGGATAATTCACCCCTCCACTTT.

This chain uses TRBV25-1 with TRBJ1-5, with D possibly TRBD1 on 5 matching bases. The germline gives CDR1 MGHDK, CDR2 SYGVNS. CDR3 size: 16 residues. V lost 6 bases to trimming and J lost 5 bases, with 20 bases between them. The CDR3 DNA sequence: TGTGCCAGCAGGAGGGGTCCTCCCCTCCGCTATCAGCCCCAGCATTTT. Encoded protein: CASRRGPPLRYQPQHF.

The chain combines TRBV18 with TRBJ2-1, with 7 bases identical to TRBD1. Germline V gene data show CDR1 as KGHSH and CDR2 as LQKENI. The CDR3 totals 16 residues. Trimming cost V 2 bases and J 7 bases; bases outside gene matches: 11. CDR3: CASSPAGTGVDNEQFF. The CDR3 coding sequence is TGTGCCAGCTCACCAGCGGGCACAGGGGTAGATAATGAGCAGTTCTTC.

The genes are TRBV29-1 and TRBJ1-1; D gene ambiguous. V lost 7 bases to trimming and J lost 5 bases, with 8 bases between them. Germline V gene lookup returns CDR1 SQVTM and CDR2 ANQGSEA. The CDR3 sequence is 10 residues long. This CDR3 is CSGRWTEAFF. CDR3 DNA sequence: TGCAGCGGGAGGTGGACTGAAGCTTTCTTT. The full variable domain, with the rest looked up from reference TRBV29-1 and TRBJ1-1, is SAVISQKPSRDICQRGTSLTIQCQVDSQVTMMFWYRQQPGQSLTLIATANQGSEATYESGFVIDKFPISRPNLTFSTLTVSNMSPEDSSIYLCSGRWTEAFFGQGTRLTVV.

The V call is TRBV7-8, the J call TRBJ2-1; tentatively, D is TRBD2 (6 bases). The CDR3 sequence is 16 residues long. Deletions cut 2 bases from V and 5 bases from J, with 16 bases between. Germline CDR1 and CDR2: SGHVS and FQNEAQ. CDR3 region: CASSLLGGLSNNEQFF. The CDR3 coding sequence is TGTGCCAGCAGCTTATTAGGTGGACTATCAAACAATGAGCAGTTCTTC.

The V gene is TRBV2, the J gene TRBJ1-1; D is undetermined. The CDR3 sequence is 10 residues long. Trimming stripped 10 bases from V and 8 bases from J, with 11 bases between. CDR1 is SNHLY, CDR2 FYNNEI, per germline. In DNA, the CDR3 is TGTGCCACCGCCCAGGTCGAAGCTTTCTTT. Protein sequence: CATAQVEAFF. The full variable domain, rest sourced from reference TRBV2 and TRBJ1-1, is EPEVTQTPSHQVTQMGQEVILRCVPISNHLYFYWYRQILGQKVEFLVSFYNNEISEKSEIFDDQFSVERPDGSNFTLKIRSTKLEDSAMYFCATAQVEAFFGQGTRLTVV.

The chain joins TRBV4-2 to TRBJ2-6; D uncertain. Germline V gene sequence: CDR1 LGHNA, CDR2 YNFKEQ. The CDR3 consists of 18 residues. V gave up 4 bases and J gave up 5 bases, with 21 bases separating them. CDR3 nucleotide sequence: TGTGCCAGCAGCCGATTGTTCAGGTTACAAAGTCGGGCCAACGTCCTGACTTTC. It translates to CASSRLFRLQSRANVLTF.

J is TRBJ2-7 and V is TRBV10-3; 10 bases match TRBD1. CDR3 length: 15 amino acids. With V trimmed by 0 bases and J by 5 bases, 4 bases remained unmatched. Germline V gene data show CDR1 as ENHRY and CDR2 as SYGVKD. The CDR3 DNA reads TGTGCCATCAGTGAGTCGCGGACAGGGGGGGACGAGCAGTACTTC. Amino acids: CAISESRTGGDEQYF.

This clone occurred a few times. This chain links TRBV14 with TRBJ2-3; D uncertain. The CDR3 sequence is 10 residues long. V dropped 8 bases and J dropped 1 base, with 1 base sitting between them. The V gene's germline CDR1 is SGHDN and CDR2 FVKESK. CDR3 DNA sequence: TGTGCCAGCGGCACAGATACGCAGTATTTT. It translates to CASGTDTQYF.

The chain uses TRBV10-2 and TRBJ1-2; TRBD1 aligns across 7 bases. CDR1 and CDR2 from the germline V gene are WSHSY and SAAADI. The length of the CDR3 is 12 residues. The V and J ends lost 6 bases and 8 bases, in that order; junction bases with no gene match: 6. CDR3 in amino acids: CASSYGQEGYTF. CDR3 nucleotides: TGCGCCAGCAGCTATGGACAGGAAGGCTACACCTTC.

The V gene is TRBV13, the J gene TRBJ1-1, with 9 bases aligning to TRBD1. Germline V gene sequence: CDR1 PRHDT, CDR2 FYEKMQ (reference sequence). The ends lost 5 bases at V and 5 bases at J; junction bases unmatched: 9. The CDR3 totals 15 residues. The chain's CDR3 is CASSNSDRGVTEAFF. CDR3 in DNA: TGTGCCAGCAGCAACTCGGACAGGGGAGTGACTGAAGCTTTCTTT.